The 17 T cell receptor beta chains below were found in one sample sequenced in a study of T cells in Graves' hyperthyroidism and ophthalmopathy. RNA transcripts served as the template for amplifying TCR beta CDR3 regions. HTBI primers were used for first-round RT-PCR of the TCR CDR3. One entry per CDR3 protein results from TCRdb running MiXCR on the multiplex PCR reads. The data contain a few hundred thousand distinct CDR3 sequences, roughly 19% of them seen just once; the ten biggest clones take up under 40%. Sequencing was done on a sample of blood. All receptors come from a man in his fifties or sixties with Graves' ophthalmopathy.

This clonotype showed up many times. Here the CDR3 reads CSAITGTAYEQYF. The CDR3 DNA sequence: TGCAGTGCTATCACCGGGACAGCCTACGAGCAGTACTTC. The chain is built from TRBV20-1 and TRBJ2-7; 7 bases align to TRBD1. The V gene's germline CDR1 is DFQATT and CDR2 SNEGSKA (reference sequence). Trimming cost V 4 bases and J 2 bases; bases outside gene matches: 5. CDR3 length equals 13 residues.

The chain joins TRBV12-3 or TRBV12-4 to TRBJ2-1; 7 nucleotides match TRBD2. This CDR3 is 15 amino acids long. V lost 5 bases, J lost 3 bases, and 7 bases stayed unmatched. CDR3 bases: TGTGCCAGCAGTGACCCTAGCGGCTTCTACAATGAGCAGTTCTTC. This translates into CASSDPSGFYNEQFF.

As regards this clonotype: One junction end disagrees with the germline gene, perhaps due to a read error. The chain is built from TRBV6-2 or TRBV6-3 and TRBJ1-1, with D tentatively TRBD1 (5 bases). The CDR3 runs to 15 residues. Looked up from germline, CDR1 is MNHEY and CDR2 is SVGEGT. CDR3 in DNA: TGTGCCATCAGTTTGCCCGGGGGGGGGGTCACTGAAGCTTTCTTT. Translated: CAISLPGGGVTEAFF.

The chain combines TRBV7-2 with TRBJ2-2, with 9 bases that match TRBD2. Germline V gene sequence: CDR1 SGHTA, CDR2 FQGNSA. The CDR3 is 18 amino acids. Losses at the gene ends were 0 bases for V and 1 base for J; bases not matched to a gene: 6. The CDR3 nucleotides read TGTGCCAGCAGCTTAGCCCCACTAGCGGGTCGGAACACCGGGGAGCTGTTTTTT. Protein: CASSLAPLAGRNTGELFF.

V is TRBV29-1 and J is TRBJ1-2, with 8 bases lining up with TRBD1. V was clipped by 4 bases and J by 7 bases; unmatched bases: 5. This CDR3 is 12 amino acids long. Germline V gene data show CDR1 as SQVTM and CDR2 as ANQGSEA. The DNA for the CDR3 is TGCAGCGTTGGAAGGACAGGGCCTGGCTACACCTTC. Translation: CSVGRTGPGYTF.

The CDR3 loop reads CSASIAGDPDTQYF. In DNA form, the CDR3 reads TGCAGTGCTAGTATCGCGGGAGATCCAGATACGCAGTATTTT. The V and J genes are TRBV20-1 and TRBJ2-3; 7 bases line up with TRBD2. The J segment lost 4 bases and the V segment lost 3 bases, leaving 7 bases of the junction unmatched. From germline, CDR1 is DFQATT and CDR2 SNEGSKA (reference sequence). The CDR3 runs 14 residues.

The gene calls are TRBV6-2 or TRBV6-3 and TRBJ1-1; D ambiguous. The germline V gene has CDR1 MNHEY and CDR2 SVGEGT. Trimming took off 6 bases at V and 1 base at J, with 24 bases between the two ends. The CDR3 length is 18 residues. In DNA, the CDR3 is TGTGCCAGCAGACTTTTTTCGGGCCGGGTTGAATCGAACACTGAAGCTTTCTTT. This codes for CASRLFSGRVESNTEAFF.

This clonotype was recorded at least ten times. CDR3 loop: CASSSDRVYNEQYF. Here the CDR3 DNA reads TGTGCCAGCAGCTCCGACAGGGTGTACAACGAGCAGTACTTC. The J gene is TRBJ2-7, the V gene TRBV7-9; 7 bases line up with TRBD1. Trimming cost V 4 bases and J 5 bases; bases outside gene matches: 8. The CDR3 length is 14 residues. Looked up from germline, CDR1 is SEHNR and CDR2 is FQNEAQ (reference sequence).

This clonotype was seen at least ten times. This chain links TRBV20-1 with TRBJ2-1; D ambiguous. V lost 6 bases and J lost 0, with 15 bases in between. The length of the CDR3 is 15 residues. The germline gives CDR1 DFQATT, CDR2 SNEGSKA (reference sequence). The CDR3 DNA follows: TGCAGTGCCGCCCAGGCCGAAAGCTCCTACAATGAGCAGTTCTTC. Protein: CSAAQAESSYNEQFF.

The chain recombines TRBV6-6 with TRBJ2-5; TRBD1 or TRBD2 may be the D gene (5 bases each). The CDR3 contains 14 residues. V was clipped by 0 bases and J by 5 bases, with 10 bases between them. Germline V gene data show CDR1 as MNHNY and CDR2 as SVGAGI (reference sequence). DNA of the CDR3: TGTGCCAGCAGTTACTCGGGAGAGGGGGAGACCCAGTACTTC. Protein sequence: CASSYSGEGETQYF.

At least ten counts were recorded for this clonotype. J is TRBJ2-7 and V is TRBV3-1, with D hard to call. Germline CDR1 is LGHDT and CDR2 is YNNKEL (reference sequence). V gave up 1 base and J gave up 7 bases, with 5 bases separating them. The CDR3 is made up of 11 amino acids. For the CDR3, the DNA is TGTGCCAGCAGCCAAGCACAGGAGCAGTACTTC. Amino acid sequence: CASSQAQEQYF.

This clonotype turned up a few times. This chain links TRBV6-1 with TRBJ1-2; TRBD1 matches 8 bases. Germline lookup yields CDR1 MNHNS and CDR2 SASEGT. J was trimmed by 3 bases and V by 7 bases; bases with no gene match: 7. CDR3 size: 14 residues. The CDR3: CASNPTGGYYGYTF. The CDR3 DNA follows: TGTGCCAGCAATCCCACAGGGGGATACTATGGCTACACCTTC.

The chain is built from TRBV28 and TRBJ1-2, with TRBD1 matching over 9 bases. The CDR3 contains 13 residues. V was pared by 6 bases and J by 8 bases, with 7 bases of the junction left unmatched. CDR1 MDHEN and CDR2 SYDVKM come from the germline V gene. DNA of the CDR3: TGTGCCAGCAGAATACAGGGGGCTTGGGGCTACACCTTC. It encodes CASRIQGAWGYTF.

This clonotype was detected ten times or more. The chain combines TRBV12-3 or TRBV12-4 with TRBJ2-7, with a tentative D call TRBD2 (7 bases). V shed 5 bases and J shed 5 bases, with 22 bases lying between them. The CDR3 length is 16 residues. CDR3 sequence (DNA): TGTGCCAGCAGTGGGGGGGGGGGGACACGAACGGACGAGCAGTACTTC. Its protein is CASSGGGGTRTDEQYF.

Of note for this clonotype: A read error may explain this, as a much larger clone is one base away. V is TRBV4-2 and J is TRBJ2-3, with 9 bases matching TRBD2. The CDR3 loop spans 16 amino acids. Germline CDR1 is LGHNA and CDR2 is YNFKEQ. V shed 0 bases, J shed 3 bases, and the junction held 4 bases outside the gene matches. In DNA, the CDR3 is TGTGCCAGCAGCCAAGATCCAGCGGGAGGTACAGATACGCAGTATTTT. It translates to CASSQDPAGGTDTQYF.

This clonotype has a handful of counts. This rearrangement joins TRBV27 to TRBJ1-4; D is uncertain. Trimming left V 9 bases short and J 5 bases short, with 16 bases between. Germline V gene sequence: CDR1 MNHEY, CDR2 SMNVEV (reference sequence). The CDR3 spans 14 residues. CDR3 sequence reads: CASCREGGNEKLFF. The DNA for the CDR3 is TGTGCCAGTTGCCGAGAGGGTGGGAATGAAAAACTGTTTTTT.

In its sample, this clonotype was seen a few times. This chain uses TRBV7-9 with TRBJ2-2, with D hard to call. In germline, CDR1 is SEHNR, CDR2 FQNEAQ (reference sequence). Trimming stripped 4 bases from V and 4 bases from J, with 13 bases between. This CDR3 contains 15 residues. The CDR3 nucleotides are TGTGCCAGCAGCTATTCCGGCCGGACCACCGGGGAGCTGTTTTTT. Translation gives CASSYSGRTTGELFF.